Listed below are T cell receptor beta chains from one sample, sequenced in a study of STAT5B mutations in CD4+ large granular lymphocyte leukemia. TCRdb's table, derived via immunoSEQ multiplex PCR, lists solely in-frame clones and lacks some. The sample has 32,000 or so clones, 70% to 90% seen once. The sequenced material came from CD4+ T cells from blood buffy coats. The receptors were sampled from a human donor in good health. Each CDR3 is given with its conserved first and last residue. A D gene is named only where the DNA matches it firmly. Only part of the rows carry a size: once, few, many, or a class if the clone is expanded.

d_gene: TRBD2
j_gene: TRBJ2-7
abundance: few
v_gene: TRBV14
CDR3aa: CASSQRTSGSEQYF
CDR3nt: TGTGCCAGCAGCCAGAGGACTAGCGGGAGTGAGCAGTACTTC

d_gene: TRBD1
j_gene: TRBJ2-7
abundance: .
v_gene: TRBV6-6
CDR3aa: CASSNDRGSSYEQYF
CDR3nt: TGTGCCAGCAGTAACGACAGGGGGAGCTCCTACGAGCAGTACTTC

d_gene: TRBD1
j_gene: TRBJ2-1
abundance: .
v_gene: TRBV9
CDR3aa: CASSVVGTGDNEQFF
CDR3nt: TGTGCCAGCAGCGTAGTCGGGACAGGGGACAATGAGCAGTTCTTC

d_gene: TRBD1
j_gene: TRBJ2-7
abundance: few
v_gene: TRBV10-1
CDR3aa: CASSAGQGSYEQYF
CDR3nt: TGCGCCAGCAGTGCCGGACAGGGCTCCTACGAGCAGTACTTC

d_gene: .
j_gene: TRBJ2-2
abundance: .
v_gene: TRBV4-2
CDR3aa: CASSSDYLATNTGELFF
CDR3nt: TGTGCCAGCAGCTCGGATTACCTAGCGACGAACACCGGGGAGCTGTTTTTT

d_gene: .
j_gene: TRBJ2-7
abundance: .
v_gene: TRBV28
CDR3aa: CASSLLASYEQYF
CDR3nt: TGTGCCAGCAGTTTATTGGCCAGCTACGAGCAGTACTTC

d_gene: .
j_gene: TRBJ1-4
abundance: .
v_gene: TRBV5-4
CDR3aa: CASSPTGRGGEKLFF
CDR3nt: TGTGCCAGCAGCCCCACAGGGAGAGGGGGTGAAAAACTGTTTTTT

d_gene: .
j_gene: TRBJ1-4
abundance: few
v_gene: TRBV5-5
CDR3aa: CASSSGQLREKLFF
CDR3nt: TGTGCCAGCAGCTCCGGACAACTGAGGGAAAAACTGTTTTTT

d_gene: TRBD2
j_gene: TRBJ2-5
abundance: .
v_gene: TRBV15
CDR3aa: CATSRGLAGIQETQYF
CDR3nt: TGTGCCACCAGCAGAGGTCTAGCGGGTATCCAAGAGACCCAGTACTTC

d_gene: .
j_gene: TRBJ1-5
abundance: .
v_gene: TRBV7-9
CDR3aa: CASSLAGGNQPQHF
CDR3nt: TGTGCCAGCAGCTTAGCGGGGGGCAATCAGCCCCAGCATTTT

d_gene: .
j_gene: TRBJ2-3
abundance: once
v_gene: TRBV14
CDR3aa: CASSQLSQDTQYF
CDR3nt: TGTGCCAGCAGCCAGCTGAGCCAGGATACGCAGTATTTT

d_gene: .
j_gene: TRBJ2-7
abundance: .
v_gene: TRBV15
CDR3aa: CATSREVVGYEQYF
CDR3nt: TGTGCCACCAGCAGAGAGGTGGTTGGGTACGAGCAGTACTTC

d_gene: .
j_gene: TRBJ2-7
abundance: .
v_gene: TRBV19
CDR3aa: CASSPSGTLLEQYF
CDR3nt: TGTGCCAGTAGCCCGTCCGGGACCCTCCTCGAGCAGTACTTC

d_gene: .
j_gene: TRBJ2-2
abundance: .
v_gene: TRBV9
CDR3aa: CASSSRTAPNTGELFF
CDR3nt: TGTGCCAGCAGCTCTCGGACGGCCCCGAACACCGGGGAGCTGTTTTTT

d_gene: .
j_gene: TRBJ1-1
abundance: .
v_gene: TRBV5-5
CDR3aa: CASSSSPGNTEAFF
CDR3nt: TGTGCCAGCAGCTCATCGCCGGGGAACACTGAAGCTTTCTTT

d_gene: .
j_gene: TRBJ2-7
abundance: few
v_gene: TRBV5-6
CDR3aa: CASSLGRDGYEQYF
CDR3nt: TGTGCCAGCAGCTTGGGGAGGGATGGCTACGAGCAGTACTTC

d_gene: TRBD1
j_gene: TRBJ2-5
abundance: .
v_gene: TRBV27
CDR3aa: CASSSLGGPQETQYF
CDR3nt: TGTGCCAGCAGTTCCTTAGGGGGCCCACAAGAGACCCAGTACTTC

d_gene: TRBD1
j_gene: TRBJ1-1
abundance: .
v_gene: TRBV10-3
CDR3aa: CAISAQGAEEAFF
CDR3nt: TGTGCCATCAGTGCACAGGGGGCGGAGGAAGCTTTCTTT

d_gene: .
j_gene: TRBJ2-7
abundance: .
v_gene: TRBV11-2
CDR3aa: CASSLTTHEQYF
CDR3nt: TGTGCCAGCAGCTTAACGACCCACGAGCAGTACTTC

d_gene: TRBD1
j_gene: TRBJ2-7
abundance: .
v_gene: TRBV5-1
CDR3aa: CASSPQYPMDRVPHEQYF
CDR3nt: TGCGCCAGCAGCCCCCAGTACCCGATGGACAGGGTTCCGCACGAGCAGTACTTC

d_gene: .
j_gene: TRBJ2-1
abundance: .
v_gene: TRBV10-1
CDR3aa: CASSGNEQFF
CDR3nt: TGCGCCAGCAGTGGAAATGAGCAGTTCTTC

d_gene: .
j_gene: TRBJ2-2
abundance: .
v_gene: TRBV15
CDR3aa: CATSRGGPSSTGELFF
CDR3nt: TGTGCCACCAGCAGAGGGGGGCCCTCGAGCACCGGGGAGCTGTTTTTT

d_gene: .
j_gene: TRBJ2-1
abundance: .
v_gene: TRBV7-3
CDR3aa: CASSFQGASREQFF
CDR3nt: TGTGCCAGCAGCTTCCAAGGGGCTTCCCGGGAGCAGTTCTTC

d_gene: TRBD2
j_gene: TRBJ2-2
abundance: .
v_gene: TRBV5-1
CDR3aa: CASSSGLAGGPGELFF
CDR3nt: TGCGCCAGCAGCTCGGGACTAGCGGGAGGGCCCGGGGAGCTGTTTTTT

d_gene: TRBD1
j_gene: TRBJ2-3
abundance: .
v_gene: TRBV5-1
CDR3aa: CASSLQGAVTDTQYF
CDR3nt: TGCGCCAGCAGCTTACAGGGGGCAGTCACAGATACGCAGTATTTT

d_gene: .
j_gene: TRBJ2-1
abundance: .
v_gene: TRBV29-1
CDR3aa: CSVDSSLGQFF
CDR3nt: TGCAGCGTTGATTCGTCGTTAGGGCAGTTCTTC

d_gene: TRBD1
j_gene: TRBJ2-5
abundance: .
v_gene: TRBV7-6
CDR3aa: CASSPTGGVGRETQYF
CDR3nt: TGTGCCAGCAGCCCGACAGGGGGCGTAGGGCGAGAGACCCAGTACTTC

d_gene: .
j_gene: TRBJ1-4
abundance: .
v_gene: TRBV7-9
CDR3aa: CASSPGPNEKLFF
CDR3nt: TGTGCCAGCAGCCCCGGACCTAATGAAAAACTGTTTTTT

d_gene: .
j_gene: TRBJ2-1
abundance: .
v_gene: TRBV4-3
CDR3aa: CASSQDDQDNEQFF
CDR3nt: TGCGCCAGCAGCCAAGATGACCAAGATAATGAGCAGTTCTTC

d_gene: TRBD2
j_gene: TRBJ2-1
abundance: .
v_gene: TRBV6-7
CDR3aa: CASSYSRGHSTSGDYNEQFF
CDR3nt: TGTGCCAGCAGTTACTCGAGGGGCCACTCAACTAGCGGGGACTACAATGAGCAGTTCTTC

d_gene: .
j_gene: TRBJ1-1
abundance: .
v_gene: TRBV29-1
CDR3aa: CSVAQGGLNTEAFF
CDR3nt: TGCAGCGTGGCGCAAGGGGGTTTGAACACTGAAGCTTTCTTT

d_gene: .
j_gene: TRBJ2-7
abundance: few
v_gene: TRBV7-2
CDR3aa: CASSLGLSGTYEQYF
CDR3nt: TGTGCCAGCAGCTTAGGCCTAAGCGGTACCTACGAGCAGTACTTC

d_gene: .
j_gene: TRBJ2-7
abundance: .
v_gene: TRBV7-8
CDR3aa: CASSLSYEQYF
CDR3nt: TGTGCCAGCAGTTTATCCTACGAGCAGTACTTC

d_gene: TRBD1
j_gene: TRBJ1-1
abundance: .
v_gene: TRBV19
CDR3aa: CASQDRVNTEAFF
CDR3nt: TGTGCCAGTCAAGACAGGGTGAACACTGAAGCTTTCTTT

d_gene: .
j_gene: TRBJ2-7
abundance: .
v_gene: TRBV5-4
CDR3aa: CASSEPDASGYEQYF
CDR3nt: TGTGCCAGCAGCGAACCGGACGCCAGTGGATACGAGCAGTACTTC

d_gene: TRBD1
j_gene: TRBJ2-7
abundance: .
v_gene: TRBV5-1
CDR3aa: CASSVGQGGASGKYEQYF
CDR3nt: TGCGCCAGCAGCGTCGGACAGGGGGGAGCTAGTGGTAAATACGAGCAGTACTTC

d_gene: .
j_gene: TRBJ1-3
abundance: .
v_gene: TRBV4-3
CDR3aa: CASSQDLVSLHQGNTIYF
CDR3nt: TGCGCCAGCAGCCAAGATCTTGTCTCCTTGCATCAGGGAAACACCATATATTTT

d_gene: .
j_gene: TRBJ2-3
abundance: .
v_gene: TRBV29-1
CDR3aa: CSVDGRGSTDTQYF
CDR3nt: TGCAGCGTTGATGGCAGGGGAAGCACAGATACGCAGTATTTT

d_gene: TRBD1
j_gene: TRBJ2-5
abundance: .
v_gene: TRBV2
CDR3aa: CASKLNRGQQETQYF
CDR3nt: TGTGCCAGCAAATTAAACAGGGGGCAACAAGAGACCCAGTACTTC

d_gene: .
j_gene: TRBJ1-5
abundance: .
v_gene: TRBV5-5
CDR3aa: CAYLPPRGGNQPQHF
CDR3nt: TGTGCCTACCTACCCCCGCGGGGAGGCAATCAGCCCCAGCATTTT

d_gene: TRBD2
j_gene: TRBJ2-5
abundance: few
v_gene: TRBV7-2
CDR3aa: CASSLGLAEETQYF
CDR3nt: TGTGCCAGCAGCTTGGGGCTAGCGGAAGAGACCCAGTACTTC

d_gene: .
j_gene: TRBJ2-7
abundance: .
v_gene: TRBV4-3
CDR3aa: CASSLQGGEQYF
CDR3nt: TGCGCCAGCAGCCTCCAGGGAGGCGAGCAGTACTTC

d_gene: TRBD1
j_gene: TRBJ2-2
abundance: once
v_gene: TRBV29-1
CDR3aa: CSVTDRVRGAGELFF
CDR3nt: TGCAGCGTCACCGACAGGGTGAGAGGTGCCGGGGAGCTGTTTTTT

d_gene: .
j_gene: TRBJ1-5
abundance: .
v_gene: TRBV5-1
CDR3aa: CASSLGTNQPQHF
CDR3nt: TGCGCCAGCAGCTTAGGAACAAATCAGCCCCAGCATTTT

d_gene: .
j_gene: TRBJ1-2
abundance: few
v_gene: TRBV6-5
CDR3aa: CASSYQGLYGYTF
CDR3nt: TGTGCCAGCAGTTACCAGGGATTATATGGCTACACCTTC

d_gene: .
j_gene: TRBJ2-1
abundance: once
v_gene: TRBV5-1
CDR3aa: CASSPQGPLDNEQFF
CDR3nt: TGCGCCAGCAGCCCCCAGGGGCCCCTTGACAATGAGCAGTTCTTC

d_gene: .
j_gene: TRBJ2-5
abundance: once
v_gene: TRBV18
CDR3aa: CASSPPGVETQYF
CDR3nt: TGTGCCAGCTCACCACCGGGGGTAGAGACCCAGTACTTC

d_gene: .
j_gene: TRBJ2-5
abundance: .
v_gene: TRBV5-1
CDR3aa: CASSLQRSQETQYF
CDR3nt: TGCGCCAGCAGCTTACAGCGGAGCCAAGAGACCCAGTACTTC

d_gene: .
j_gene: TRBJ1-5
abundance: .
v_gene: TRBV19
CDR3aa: CASRKDIYSNQPQHF
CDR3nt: TGTGCCAGTAGGAAGGACATTTATAGCAATCAGCCCCAGCATTTT

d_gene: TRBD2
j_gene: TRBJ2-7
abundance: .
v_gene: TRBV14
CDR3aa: CASSQGTSGYYEQYF
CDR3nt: TGTGCCAGCAGCCAAGGGACTAGCGGATACTACGAGCAGTACTTC

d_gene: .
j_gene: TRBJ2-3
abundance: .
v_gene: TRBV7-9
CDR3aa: CASSLVPTDTQYF
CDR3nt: TGTGCCAGCAGCTTAGTTCCTACAGATACGCAGTATTTT

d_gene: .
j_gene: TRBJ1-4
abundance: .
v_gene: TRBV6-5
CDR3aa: CASSSRTENEKLFF
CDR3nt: TGTGCCAGCAGTTCTAGAACAGAGAATGAAAAACTGTTTTTT